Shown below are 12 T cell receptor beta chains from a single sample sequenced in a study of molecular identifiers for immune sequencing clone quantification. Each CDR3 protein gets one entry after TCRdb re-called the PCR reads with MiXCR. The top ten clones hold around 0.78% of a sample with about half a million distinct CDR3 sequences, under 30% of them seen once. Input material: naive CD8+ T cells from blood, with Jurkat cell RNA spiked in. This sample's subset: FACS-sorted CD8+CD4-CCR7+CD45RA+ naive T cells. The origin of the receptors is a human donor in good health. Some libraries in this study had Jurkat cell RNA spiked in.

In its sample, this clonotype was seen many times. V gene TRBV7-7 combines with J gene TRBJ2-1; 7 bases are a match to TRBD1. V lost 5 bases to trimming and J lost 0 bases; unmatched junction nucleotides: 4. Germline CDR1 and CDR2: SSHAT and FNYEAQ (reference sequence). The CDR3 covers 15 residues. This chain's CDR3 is CASSLDRSSYNEQFF. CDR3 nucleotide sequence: TGTGCCAGCAGCCTGGACAGGAGCTCCTACAATGAGCAGTTCTTC.

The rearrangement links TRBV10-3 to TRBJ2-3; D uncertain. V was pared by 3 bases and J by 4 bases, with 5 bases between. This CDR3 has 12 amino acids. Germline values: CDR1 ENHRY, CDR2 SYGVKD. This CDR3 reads CAISEQPDTQYF. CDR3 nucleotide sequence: TGTGCCATCAGTGAACAGCCAGATACGCAGTATTTT.

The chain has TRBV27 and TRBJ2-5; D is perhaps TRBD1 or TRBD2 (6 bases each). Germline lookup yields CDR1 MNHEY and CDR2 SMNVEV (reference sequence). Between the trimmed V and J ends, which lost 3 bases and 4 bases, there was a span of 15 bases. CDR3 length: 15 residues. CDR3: CASSLVGGWGETQYF. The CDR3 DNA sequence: TGTGCCAGCAGTTTGGTCGGGGGCTGGGGAGAGACCCAGTACTTC.

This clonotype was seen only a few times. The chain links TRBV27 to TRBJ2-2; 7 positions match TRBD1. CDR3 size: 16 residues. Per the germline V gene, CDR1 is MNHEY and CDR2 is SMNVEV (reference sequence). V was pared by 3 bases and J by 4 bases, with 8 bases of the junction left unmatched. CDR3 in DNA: TGTGCCAGCAGTTTCCCCGACAGGGTGGGCACCGGGGAGCTGTTTTTT. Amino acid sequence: CASSFPDRVGTGELFF.

The CDR3 bases are TGTGCCAGCAGTTCGGACCCGGGACAGGGGAAGAACACCGGGGAGCTGTTTTTT. It yields the protein CASSSDPGQGKNTGELFF. The chain employs TRBV7-2 and TRBJ2-2; 10 bases fit TRBD1. V shed 6 bases and J 1 base; nucleotides not matched to a gene: 11. Germline V gene sequence: CDR1 SGHTA, CDR2 FQGNSA. The CDR3 is made up of 18 amino acids.

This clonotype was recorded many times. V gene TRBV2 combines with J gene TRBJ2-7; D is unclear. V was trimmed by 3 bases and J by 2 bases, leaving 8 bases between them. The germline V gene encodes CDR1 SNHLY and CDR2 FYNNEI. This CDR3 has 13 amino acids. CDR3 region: CASSEAVTYEQYF. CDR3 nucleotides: TGTGCCAGCAGTGAGGCTGTAACCTACGAGCAGTACTTC.

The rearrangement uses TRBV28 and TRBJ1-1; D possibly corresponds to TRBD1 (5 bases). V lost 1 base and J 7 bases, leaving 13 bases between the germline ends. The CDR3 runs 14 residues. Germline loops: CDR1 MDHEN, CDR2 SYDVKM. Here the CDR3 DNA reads TGTGCCAGCAGTTTATCCCTAGGACACCTTGAAGCTTTCTTT. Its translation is CASSLSLGHLEAFF.

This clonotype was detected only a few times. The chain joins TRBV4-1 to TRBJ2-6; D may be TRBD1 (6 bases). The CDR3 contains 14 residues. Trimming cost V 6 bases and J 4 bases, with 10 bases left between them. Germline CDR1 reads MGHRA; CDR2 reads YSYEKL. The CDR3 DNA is TGCGCCAGCAGGGCAGGGGACGGGGCCAACGTCCTGACTTTC. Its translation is CASRAGDGANVLTF.

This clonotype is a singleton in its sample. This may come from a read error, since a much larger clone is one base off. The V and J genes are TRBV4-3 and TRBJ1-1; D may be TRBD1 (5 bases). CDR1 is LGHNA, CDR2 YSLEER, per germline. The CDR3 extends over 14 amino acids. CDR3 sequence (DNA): TGCGCCAGCAGCCAAGGAGGGGTAGAGACTGAAGCTTTATTT. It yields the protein CASSQGGVETEALF.

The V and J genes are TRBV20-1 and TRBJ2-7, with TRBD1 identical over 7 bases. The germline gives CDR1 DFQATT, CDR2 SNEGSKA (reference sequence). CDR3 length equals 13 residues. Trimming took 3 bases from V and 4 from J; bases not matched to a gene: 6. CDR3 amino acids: CSASGRGSYEQYF. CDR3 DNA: TGCAGTGCTAGCGGCAGGGGGTCGTACGAGCAGTACTTC.

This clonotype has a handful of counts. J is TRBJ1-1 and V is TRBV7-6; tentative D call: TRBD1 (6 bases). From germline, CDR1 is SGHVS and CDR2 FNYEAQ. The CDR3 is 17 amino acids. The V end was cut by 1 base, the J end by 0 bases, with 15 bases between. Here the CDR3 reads CASSLGGGRGMNTEAFF. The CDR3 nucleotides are TGTGCCAGCAGCTTAGGGGGCGGCAGGGGTATGAACACTGAAGCTTTCTTT.

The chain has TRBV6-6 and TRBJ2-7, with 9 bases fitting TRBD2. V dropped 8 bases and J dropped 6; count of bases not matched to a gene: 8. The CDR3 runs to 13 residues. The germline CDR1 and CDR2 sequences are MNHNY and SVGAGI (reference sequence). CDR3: CASAGLAVSEQYF. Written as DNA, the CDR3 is TGTGCCAGCGCGGGACTAGCTGTCTCCGAGCAGTACTTC.